This T cell receptor (beta chain) was observed in a study of T cells in Graves' hyperthyroidism and ophthalmopathy. Study-wide context: The initial diagnosis was the point when peripheral blood was collected, ahead of any treatment.

Researchers defined stable Graves' hyperthyroidism as no ophthalmopathy progression within 18 months. Extraction of PBMCs used roughly 9.4 ml of fresh peripheral blood. The CDR3 regions of TCR beta were amplified from RNA transcripts. When the TCR CDR3 underwent first-round RT-PCR, the HTBI primer set was used. TCRdb ran MiXCR on the multiplex PCR reads and lists one entry per CDR3 protein. The repertoire includes hundreds of thousands of distinct CDR3 sequences, 38% of them detected once, and around 10% sits in the top ten. The CDR3 length is 15 residues. CDR1 and CDR2 (germline): SGDLS, YYNGEE. Trimming removed 4 bases from V and 4 bases from J, with 14 bases in between. There are many counts of this clonotype.

V is TRBV9 and J is TRBJ2-2; D unresolved. The TCR sequence derives from a man younger than 35 with Graves' hyperthyroidism. Specimen: blood. In DNA form, the CDR3 reads TGTGCCAGCAGCCCCCCATCCATGGGCACCGGGGAGCTGTTTTTT. Translation: CASSPPSMGTGELFF.